These T cell receptor beta chains were read from a single sample in a study of cytomegalovirus exposure and HLA in healthy donors. Here immunoSEQ multiplex PCR was the method, and the copy in TCRdb shows in-frame clones only, minus some. Of around 200,000 clones in the sample, 70% to 85% were seen once. Sample: PBMCs. These receptors were collected from a girl aged 2 to 10 in good health and CMV-seropositive. The CDR3 runs from the conserved cysteine through the conserved F or W. The order of the fields is V gene, J gene, D gene, clone size, CDR3 protein, CDR3 DNA. The D gene is left open where the match is weak. Clone size appears in some rows only: once, few, many, or a class for an expanded clone.

TRBV30	TRBJ2-2	TRBD2	-	CAWSVRRLAGFPNTGELFF	TGTGCCTGGAGTGTACGGAGACTAGCGGGATTTCCGAACACCGGGGAGCTGTTTTTT
TRBV28	TRBJ2-7	TRBD1	-	CASSQADRETYEQYF	TGTGCCAGCAGCCAAGCGGACAGGGAGACCTACGAGCAGTACTTC
TRBV27	TRBJ2-7	TRBD2	-	CASTRRLAGGLNEQYF	TGTGCCAGCACCCGCCGACTAGCGGGAGGTTTGAACGAGCAGTACTTC
TRBV6-1	TRBJ1-2	TRBD1	many	CASSDGGGLGYTF	TGTGCCAGCAGTGATGGAGGGGGCTTGGGCTACACCTTC
TRBV6-5	TRBJ2-1	TRBD2	-	CASKPSRASGVEQFF	TGTGCCAGCAAACCAAGTAGGGCTAGCGGGGTTGAGCAGTTCTTC
TRBV5-1	TRBJ1-1	-	-	CASSLGVVLNTEAFF	TGCGCCAGCAGCTTGGGAGTGGTTTTGAACACTGAAGCTTTCTTT
TRBV4-1	TRBJ1-2	TRBD1	few	CASSLVETGGEGYGYTF	TGCGCCAGCAGCTTAGTGGAGACAGGGGGAGAAGGCTATGGCTACACCTTC
TRBV30	TRBJ2-7	-	-	CAWTHTSRWSSYEQYF	TGTGCCTGGACTCATACTAGTAGGTGGAGCTCCTACGAGCAGTACTTC
TRBV11-2	TRBJ2-3	TRBD2	-	CASSFSGILTDTQYF	TGTGCCAGCAGCTTTAGCGGGATCTTGACAGATACGCAGTATTTT
TRBV5-6	TRBJ2-4	TRBD1	-	CASNPGTVTSQYF	TGTGCCAGCAACCCCGGGACAGTGACCTCCCAGTACTTC
TRBV12-5	TRBJ2-1	-	-	CASGLLSEGVKGEQFF	TGTGCTAGTGGTTTGCTTAGTGAGGGGGTAAAAGGTGAGCAGTTCTTC
TRBV28	TRBJ1-2	-	-	CASSLLTTGTRVDGYTF	TGTGCCAGCAGTCTTCTAACTACAGGGACGAGGGTGGATGGCTACACCTTC
TRBV29-1	TRBJ1-4	TRBD1	-	CSVGTGGGEKLFF	TGCAGCGTTGGAACAGGGGGCGGTGAAAAACTGTTTTTT
TRBV5-1	TRBJ1-2	TRBD1	-	CASSDMTGTYGYTF	TGCGCCAGCAGCGATATGACAGGGACCTATGGCTACACCTTC
TRBV30	TRBJ1-1	-	-	CAWSVRVNTEAFF	TGTGCCTGGAGTGTACGGGTGAACACTGAAGCTTTCTTT
TRBV30	TRBJ2-3	TRBD2	-	CAWSVRPVAGLTDTQYF	TGTGCCTGGAGTGTAAGGCCGGTAGCGGGCCTCACAGATACGCAGTATTTT
TRBV9	TRBJ2-7	TRBD1	-	CASSVGTGASSYEQYF	TGTGCCAGCAGCGTAGGGACAGGGGCAAGCTCCTACGAGCAGTACTTC
TRBV6-1	TRBJ2-7	TRBD1	few	CASRDREFLYEQYF	TGTGCCAGCCGGGACAGGGAGTTTTTGTACGAGCAGTACTTC
TRBV11-1	TRBJ2-7	TRBD2	-	CASSLDGTTYEQYF	TGTGCCAGCAGCTTAGATGGGACTACCTACGAGCAGTACTTC
TRBV6-1	TRBJ2-3	-	-	CASSEAGSTDTQYF	TGTGCCAGCAGTGAGGCGGGGAGCACAGATACGCAGTATTTT
TRBV5-6	TRBJ2-1	-	few	CASSAGQNNEQFF	TGTGCCAGCAGCGCGGGACAGAACAATGAGCAGTTCTTC
TRBV4-1	TRBJ2-7	-	-	CASSQSGDTYEQYF	TGCGCCAGCAGCCAATCAGGCGATACCTACGAGCAGTACTTC
TRBV18	TRBJ1-1	TRBD1	-	CASSLGQPEIEAFF	TGTGCCAGCTCGTTGGGACAGCCCGAAATTGAAGCTTTCTTT
TRBV15	TRBJ1-1	TRBD1	-	CATSRNRGQGTEAFF	TGTGCCACCAGCAGAAACAGGGGGCAGGGCACTGAAGCTTTCTTT